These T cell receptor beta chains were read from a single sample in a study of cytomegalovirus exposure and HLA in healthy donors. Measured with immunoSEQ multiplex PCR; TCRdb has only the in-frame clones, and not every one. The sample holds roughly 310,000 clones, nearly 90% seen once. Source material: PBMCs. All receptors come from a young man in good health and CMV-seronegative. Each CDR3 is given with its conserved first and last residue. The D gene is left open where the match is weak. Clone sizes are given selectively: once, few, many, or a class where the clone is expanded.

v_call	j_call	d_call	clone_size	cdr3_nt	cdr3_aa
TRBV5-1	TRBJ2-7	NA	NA	TGCGCCAGCAGTTCATACCCCGACAGCTCCTACGAGCAGTACTTC	CASSSYPDSSYEQYF
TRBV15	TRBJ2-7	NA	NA	TGTGCCACCAGCAGAGGGGGGGAGCCCCTCTACGAGCAGTACTTC	CATSRGGEPLYEQYF
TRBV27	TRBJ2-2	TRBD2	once	TGTGCCAGCAGTTTCCGACTAGCGGGGGGGGCGAACACCGGGGAGCTGTTTTTT	CASSFRLAGGANTGELFF
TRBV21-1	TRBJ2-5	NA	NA	TGTGCCAGCAGCAATTTGGCCCAGCGGCAGTACTTC	CASSNLAQRQYF
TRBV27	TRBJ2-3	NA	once	TGTGCCAGCTCTCTCTATCCGGATACGCAGTATTTT	CASSLYPDTQYF
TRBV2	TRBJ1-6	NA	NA	TGTGCCAGCAGCCCAGGACACACATCTTCACCCCTCCACTTT	CASSPGHTSSPLHF
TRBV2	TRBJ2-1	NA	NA	TGTGCCAGCAGGGCAGGGGGGGAGCAGTTCTTC	CASRAGGEQFF
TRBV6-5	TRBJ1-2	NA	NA	TGTGCCAGCAGTTACGGCCTCTATGGCTACACCTTC	CASSYGLYGYTF
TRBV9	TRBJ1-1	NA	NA	TGTGCCAGCAGCGTAGATCAGGGTGAAGCTTTCTTT	CASSVDQGEAFF
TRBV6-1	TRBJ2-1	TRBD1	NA	TGTGCCAGCAGTGGGACAGGGGATGAGCAGTTCTTC	CASSGTGDEQFF
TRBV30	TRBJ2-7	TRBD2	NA	TGTGCCTGGAGTCCGGGAGGTAGGTTCGAGCAGTACTTC	CAWSPGGRFEQYF
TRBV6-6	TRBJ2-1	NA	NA	TGTGCCAGCAGTTCTTTGACAGATAACTACAATGAGCAGTTCTTC	CASSSLTDNYNEQFF
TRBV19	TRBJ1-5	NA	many	TGTGCCAGTAGTATACCCGACGGAGTGACTCAGCCCCAGCATTTT	CASSIPDGVTQPQHF
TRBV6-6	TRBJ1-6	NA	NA	TGTGCCAGCACTACCGAGCCGAGCTCCTATAATTCACCCCTCCACTTT	CASTTEPSSYNSPLHF
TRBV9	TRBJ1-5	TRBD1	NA	TGTGCCAGCAGCGCGGCGGTAGGGGGCTTTCAGCCCCAGCATTTT	CASSAAVGGFQPQHF
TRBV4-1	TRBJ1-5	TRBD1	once	TGCGCCAGCAGCGTCGGGACAGGGGATCGACAGCCCCAGCATTTT	CASSVGTGDRQPQHF
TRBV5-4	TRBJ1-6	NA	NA	TGTGCCAGCAGCTCCACGGGGTCCTATAATTCACCCCTCCACTTT	CASSSTGSYNSPLHF
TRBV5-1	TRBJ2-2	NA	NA	TGCGCCAGCAGAGTAGTGGTGACTACCCCGAACACCGGGGAGCTGTTTTTT	CASRVVVTTPNTGELFF
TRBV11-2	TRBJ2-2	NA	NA	TGTGCCAGCAGCTTAGATCTGGGAAGGGGAAACACCGGGGAGCTGTTTTTT	CASSLDLGRGNTGELFF
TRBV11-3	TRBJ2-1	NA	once	TGTGCCAGCAGCCCCCGCAGCGGGCCACATGAGCAGTTCTTC	CASSPRSGPHEQFF
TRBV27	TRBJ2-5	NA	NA	TGTGCCAGCAGTCTTGTCCCCGCGGCGGAGACCCAGTACTTC	CASSLVPAAETQYF
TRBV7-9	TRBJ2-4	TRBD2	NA	TGTGCCAGCAGCACAACTAGCGGGGGAGCAATTCTAGCCAAAAACATTCAGTACTTC	CASSTTSGGAILAKNIQYF
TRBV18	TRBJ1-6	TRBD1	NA	TGTGCCAGCTCACCAAGAGGCCGGCAGGGGGGTTCCTATAATTCACCCCTCCACTTT	CASSPRGRQGGSYNSPLHF
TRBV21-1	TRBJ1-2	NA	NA	TGTGCCATCCGAAGGGGTAACAGCTATGGCTACACCTTC	CAIRRGNSYGYTF
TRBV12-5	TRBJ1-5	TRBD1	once	TGTGCTAGTGGTTTCCGGGACAGGGGCCGGGAGGGCAATCAGCCCCAGCATTTT	CASGFRDRGREGNQPQHF
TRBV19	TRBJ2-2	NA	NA	TGTGCCAGTAGTTTACCGGGGACATCCGGGGAGCTGTTTTTT	CASSLPGTSGELFF
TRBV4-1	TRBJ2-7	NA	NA	TGCGCCAGCAGCCAAGATCACCGGGGATCCTACGAGCAGTACTTC	CASSQDHRGSYEQYF
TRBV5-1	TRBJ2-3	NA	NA	TGCGCCAGCAACGAGTTACTCACAGATACGCAGTATTTT	CASNELLTDTQYF
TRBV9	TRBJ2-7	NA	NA	TGTGCCAGCAGCGTAGCTCAGGGCTACGAGCAGTACTTC	CASSVAQGYEQYF
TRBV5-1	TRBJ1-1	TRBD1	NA	TGCGCCAGCAGCTCCACAGGGGGCCCGAACACTGAAGCTTTCTTT	CASSSTGGPNTEAFF